The clone carrying this T cell receptor (beta chain) has just a few counts. Its matching antigen is unknown. The data were obtained in a study of spatial heterogeneity in lung cancer. Study background: Detection consistently yielded more beta chains than alpha chains. Findings and limits, study-wide: Counts that tracked tumor mutation counts were those of expanded intratumoral alpha and beta TCRs.

The CDR3 consists of 14 residues. Deletions cut 5 bases from V and 4 bases from J, with 13 bases between. Germline V lookup: CDR1 SGHRS, CDR2 YFSETQ. Every individual TCR cDNA molecule carried its own unique molecular identifier, which allowed correction of PCR and sequencing errors. One entry per CDR3 protein, called by TCRdb with MiXCR from the 5' RACE reads. The table lists 1,500 to 2,000 distinct CDR3 sequences, around 9.3% of them singletons. Time point described: sample taken at primary tumor resection. Sequencing covered unsorted whole RNA taken from tumor, nontumor lung or frozen PBMC. J is TRBJ1-3 and V is TRBV5-1; the D is unclear. The material was lung tumor tissue, obtained at surgery. The clonotype was recovered from a female donor with early-stage non-small cell lung cancer. CDR3 nucleotide sequence: TGCGCCAGCAGACAAGCAGTCTCGGGAAACACCATATATTTT. Translating gives CASRQAVSGNTIYF.